This T cell receptor beta chain stems from a study of memory CD4+ T cells and cytomegalovirus serostatus. About the research overall: Of the healthy Belgian adults, several were CMV seropositive and 20 to 30 seronegative.

Broader study findings: Median bootstrapped AUC for CMV status was approximately 0.94 originally, less than 0.92 US-trained.

The table came from immunoSEQ multiplex PCR; TCRdb's copy has only in-frame clones and leaves some out. The sample includes some 50,000 clones, around four fifths seen only once; the top ten take approximately 0.61%. The V gene lost 4 bases and the J gene lost 3 bases, with 25 bases spanning the gap. The CDR3 has 18 amino acids. The germline gives CDR1 MNHEY, CDR2 SMNVEV (reference sequence). As regards this clone: What it recognizes is unknown.

Single viable CD3+CD4+CD8-CD45RO+ cells were sorted as the memory CD4+ T cells. Serum IgG to CMV pp150, pp28, p38 and p52 defined serostatus. The receptor's source is an adult in good health and CMV-seronegative. The sample consisted of memory CD4+ T cells from blood. V is TRBV27 and J is TRBJ2-7; possible D gene TRBD2, 7 bases. CDR3 coding DNA: TGTGCCAGCAGTTCCCCAGGAGGGGGGGCGAGTGCCTACTACGAGCAGTACTTC. Translated, it gives CASSSPGGGASAYYEQYF.